The clone carrying this T cell receptor beta chain was detected ten times or more. Its antigen remains unidentified. These data originate in a study of identical twins. A universal primer binding site was introduced by template switching. The final cDNA contained unique molecular identifiers. TCRdb called the 5' RACE reads again in MiXCR, with one record for every CDR3 protein. This sample has over 200,000 distinct CDR3 sequences, with approximately 10% found just once. V lost 1 base, J lost 0 bases, and 4 bases stayed unmatched. Germline values: CDR1 LGHNA, CDR2 YSLEER. The CDR3 is made up of 19 amino acids. Study conclusions and caveats: Models predicted too little out-of-frame TCR alpha sharing in monozygotic twins.

Only healthy Caucasians were enrolled as donors. The J gene is TRBJ2-6, the V gene TRBV4-3; 12 bases fit TRBD2. This TCR was sampled from a man in his forties or fifties in good health. The sample consisted of memory T cells sorted from blood. In nucleotides, the CDR3 is TGCGCCAGCAGCCAAGCTACGACTAGCGGGAGCTCTGGGGCCAACGTCCTGACTTTC. It is translated as CASSQATTSGSSGANVLTF.